The source of this T cell receptor beta chain is a study of neurological immune-mediated disorders. The CDR3 spans 14 residues. V was pared by 5 bases and J by 5 bases, with 13 bases between. The germline V gene has CDR1 SGHTA and CDR2 FQGNSA. Each TCR transcript was tagged with a 10-nucleotide random UMI during 5'RACE. TCRdb re-analysed the 5' RACE reads in MiXCR, keeping a single row per CDR3 protein. The sample consists of 45,000 or so distinct CDR3 sequences, roughly 6% of them appearing once. Volunteers from a blood bank in Maryland, USA, constituted the healthy controls. The sorted-subset TCR libraries were prepared using 800,000 to 1,000,000 CD4+ or CD8+ T cells as the starting material. Many counts were recorded for this clonotype.

Material: CD4+ T cells from blood. The TCR was taken from a woman in her forties in good health. This rearrangement joins TRBV7-2 to TRBJ1-5, with D maybe TRBD1 (6 bases). CDR3 in amino acids: CASSQNRADQPQHF. CDR3 sequence (DNA): TGTGCCAGCAGCCAGAACAGGGCGGATCAGCCCCAGCATTTT. Complete variable domain (other parts from reference TRBV7-2 and TRBJ1-5): GAGVSQSPSNKVTEKGKDVELRCDPISGHTALYWYRQSLGQGLEFLIYFQGNSAPDKSGLPSDRFSAERTGGSVSTLTIQRTQQEDSAVYLCASSQNRADQPQHFGDGTRLSIL.